This passage covers 8 T cell receptor beta chains from one sample sequenced in a study of blood T cell repertoires in COVID-19. Some clones are missing from TCRdb's copy, which holds only in-frame ones; the method was immunoSEQ multiplex PCR. The top ten hold roughly a third of the sample, which has roughly 90,000 clones, approximately 88% seen once. Sequencing input: peripheral blood. Receptors were obtained from a woman aged 80 or older with active or convalescent COVID-19.

The V gene is TRBV19, the J gene TRBJ1-2, with TRBD1 matching 9 bases. Germline V gene data show CDR1 as LNHDA and CDR2 as SQIVND (reference sequence). Losses at the gene ends were 3 bases for V and 4 bases for J; bases not matched to a gene: 12. This CDR3 has 17 residues. The CDR3 DNA is TGTGCCAGTAGTATGATCCCCGGGACAGGGAAGCGCTATGGCTACACCTTC. Translated, it gives CASSMIPGTGKRYGYTF.

The genes are TRBV24-1 and TRBJ2-2, with TRBD1 as a possible D gene (6 bases). With 3 bases removed from V and 1 base from J, the gap between germline ends came to 11 bases. Germline values: CDR1 KGHDR, CDR2 SFDVKD. This CDR3 contains 16 residues. The CDR3 here is CATSDPGTMNTGELFF. Here the CDR3 DNA reads TGTGCCACCAGTGATCCAGGGACAATGAACACCGGGGAGCTGTTTTTT.

V is TRBV19 and J is TRBJ1-5, with 9 bases lining up with TRBD1. Germline values: CDR1 LNHDA, CDR2 SQIVND (reference sequence). Losses at the gene ends were 6 bases for V and 7 bases for J; bases not matched to a gene: 7. The CDR3 spans 14 residues. The CDR3 protein is CASRSRQGEQPQHF. The CDR3 region has the DNA TGTGCCAGTAGATCCCGACAGGGGGAACAGCCCCAGCATTTT.

This clone was observed once. Within the sample, other DNA sequences also encode this same CDR3. The chain uses TRBV5-1 and TRBJ1-3, with D perhaps TRBD1 (5 bases). This CDR3 comprises 15 residues. Germline CDR1 SGHRS, CDR2 YFSETQ. V was cut by 0 bases and J by 0 bases, with 7 bases left in between. For the CDR3, the DNA is TGCGCCAGCAGCTTGGTGGGGGGCTCTGGAAACACCATATATTTT. It is translated as CASSLVGGSGNTIYF.

The rearrangement uses TRBV25-1 and TRBJ2-1; 11 bases match TRBD2. With 4 bases clipped from V and 0 bases from J, the junction kept 2 bases outside the gene matches. Germline loops: CDR1 MGHDK, CDR2 SYGVNS. There are 16 residues in the CDR3. The CDR3 protein is CASSVTSGSSYNEQFF. As DNA, the CDR3 is TGTGCCAGCAGTGTCACTAGCGGGAGCTCCTACAATGAGCAGTTCTTC.

This clone has a handful of counts. The chain carries TRBV11-2 and TRBJ1-2; D gene unclear. Germline CDR1 and CDR2: SGHAT and FQNNGV. Trimming stripped 5 bases from V and 4 bases from J, with 17 bases between. The CDR3 length is 15 residues. This CDR3 reads CASSARAGGSYGYTF. CDR3 bases: TGTGCCAGCAGCGCCCGGGCGGGTGGATCCTATGGCTACACCTTC.

This rearrangement joins TRBV7-2 to TRBJ2-7; 8 bases align to TRBD1. After removal of 3 bases from V and 2 bases from J, the junction contained 6 bases not matched to a gene. The CDR3 loop spans 15 amino acids. In germline, CDR1 is SGHTA, CDR2 FQGNSA. CDR3 bases: TGTGCCAGCAGCTTCCCCGGGACAGGAGCCTACGAGCAGTACTTC. This sequence encodes CASSFPGTGAYEQYF.

The V and J genes are TRBV19 and TRBJ2-2, with TRBD1 matching 8 bases. In germline, CDR1 is LNHDA, CDR2 SQIVND (reference sequence). V lost 6 bases and J lost 5; bases outside the gene matches: 2. This CDR3 region has 13 residues. DNA for the CDR3: TGTGCCAGTAGCAGGGGGCAGACCGGGGAGCTGTTTTTT. It specifies CASSRGQTGELFF. The whole variable domain, filled in from reference TRBV19 and TRBJ2-2, reads DGGITQSPKYLFRKEGQNVTLSCEQNLNHDAMYWYRQDPGQGLRLIYYSQIVNDFQKGDIAEGYSVSREKKESFPLTVTSAQKNPTAFYLCASSRGQTGELFFGEGSRLTVL.